A selection of T cell receptor beta chains follows, all from one sample in a study of cytomegalovirus exposure and HLA in healthy donors. Produced via immunoSEQ multiplex PCR; TCRdb's table is partial and in-frame only. Of about 140,000 clones in the sample, 80% were seen once. Material for sequencing was PBMCs. These receptors originate from a male donor in good health and CMV-seronegative. Each CDR3 is given with its conserved first and last residue. D genes are given only for firm matches. Size values are once, few and many counts, or a class for expanded clones, and some rows have none.

abundance: NA
j_gene: TRBJ2-7
v_gene: TRBV21-1
d_gene: NA
CDR3nt: TGTGCCAGAGAGGGCCGGGAATCCTACGAGCAGTACTTC
CDR3aa: CAREGRESYEQYF

abundance: NA
j_gene: TRBJ2-2
v_gene: TRBV10-3
d_gene: NA
CDR3nt: TGTGCCATCCTGGCCCGTACTATGAACACCGGGGAGCTGTTTTTT
CDR3aa: CAILARTMNTGELFF

abundance: NA
j_gene: TRBJ1-6
v_gene: TRBV4-1
d_gene: NA
CDR3nt: TGCGCCAGCAGTTCCCGGCAGGCCAATTCACCCCTCCACTTT
CDR3aa: CASSSRQANSPLHF

abundance: NA
j_gene: TRBJ2-5
v_gene: TRBV6-5
d_gene: TRBD2
CDR3nt: TGTGCCAGCAGTTGGATAGCGGGGGGTCCAGAGACCCAGTACTTC
CDR3aa: CASSWIAGGPETQYF

abundance: NA
j_gene: TRBJ1-2
v_gene: TRBV18
d_gene: TRBD1
CDR3nt: TGTGCCAGCTTCCCAATTCCGGGACAGGGGACTAACTATGGCTACACCTTC
CDR3aa: CASFPIPGQGTNYGYTF

abundance: NA
j_gene: TRBJ1-3
v_gene: TRBV28
d_gene: NA
CDR3nt: TGTGCCAGCAGTTTCGGTATCGGCTCTGGAAACACCATATATTTT
CDR3aa: CASSFGIGSGNTIYF

abundance: NA
j_gene: TRBJ2-7
v_gene: TRBV6-5
d_gene: TRBD1
CDR3nt: TGTGCCAGCAGTTACTACGGACAGGGGGCTATCATGCAGTACTTC
CDR3aa: CASSYYGQGAIMQYF

abundance: NA
j_gene: TRBJ2-1
v_gene: TRBV28
d_gene: NA
CDR3nt: TGTGCCAGCAGTTTTATCCCCAGCTACAATGAGCAGTTCTTC
CDR3aa: CASSFIPSYNEQFF

abundance: NA
j_gene: TRBJ2-1
v_gene: TRBV5-1
d_gene: NA
CDR3nt: TGCGCCAGCAGCTTGCGGGGTTCGAGGCCGTATGAGCAGTTCTTC
CDR3aa: CASSLRGSRPYEQFF

abundance: NA
j_gene: TRBJ2-2
v_gene: TRBV6-5
d_gene: NA
CDR3nt: TGTGCCAGCAGGCCATCCCCAGCGCCCGGGGAGCTGTTTTTT
CDR3aa: CASRPSPAPGELFF

abundance: NA
j_gene: TRBJ1-2
v_gene: TRBV7-9
d_gene: TRBD1
CDR3nt: TGTGCCAGCAGCGCCCCGGGACAGGGGGTATCTCGGGGCTACACCTTC
CDR3aa: CASSAPGQGVSRGYTF

abundance: NA
j_gene: TRBJ2-7
v_gene: TRBV7-9
d_gene: NA
CDR3nt: TGTGCCAGCAGCCCCGGCAGGGTTGCCTACGAGCAGTACTTC
CDR3aa: CASSPGRVAYEQYF

abundance: NA
j_gene: TRBJ2-7
v_gene: TRBV28
d_gene: TRBD1
CDR3nt: TGTGCCAGCAGCCCCGACAGGGACGAGCAGTACTTC
CDR3aa: CASSPDRDEQYF

abundance: NA
j_gene: TRBJ1-1
v_gene: TRBV10-1
d_gene: NA
CDR3nt: TGCGCCAGCAATAAGGACTTGGGCACTGAAGCTTTCTTT
CDR3aa: CASNKDLGTEAFF

abundance: NA
j_gene: TRBJ1-2
v_gene: TRBV10-3
d_gene: TRBD1
CDR3nt: TGTGCCATCAGTGATCAAGACAGGGGTGGCTACACCTTC
CDR3aa: CAISDQDRGGYTF

abundance: NA
j_gene: TRBJ2-5
v_gene: TRBV5-1
d_gene: NA
CDR3nt: TGCGCCAGCAGCAGGGGGGGGTACCAAGAGACCCAGTACTTC
CDR3aa: CASSRGGYQETQYF

abundance: once
j_gene: TRBJ1-1
v_gene: TRBV29-1
d_gene: NA
CDR3nt: TGCAGTTTGGCCAGGACAACGAACACTGAAGCTTTCTTT
CDR3aa: CSLARTTNTEAFF

abundance: NA
j_gene: TRBJ1-2
v_gene: TRBV5-8
d_gene: NA
CDR3nt: TGTGCCAGCAGCTGGCAGCGAAGGACTAACTATGGCTACACCTTC
CDR3aa: CASSWQRRTNYGYTF

abundance: NA
j_gene: TRBJ1-1
v_gene: TRBV5-1
d_gene: NA
CDR3nt: TGCGCCAGCAGCTTGGACAGCTATGAAGCTTTCTTT
CDR3aa: CASSLDSYEAFF

abundance: few
j_gene: TRBJ2-7
v_gene: TRBV5-4
d_gene: TRBD1
CDR3nt: TGTGCCAGCAGCACCCGGGACAGGGGAAACCACGAGCAGTACTTC
CDR3aa: CASSTRDRGNHEQYF

abundance: few
j_gene: TRBJ2-7
v_gene: TRBV7-6
d_gene: NA
CDR3nt: TGTGCCAGCAGCGTAGCACTGTCATCCTACGAGCAGTACTTC
CDR3aa: CASSVALSSYEQYF

abundance: few
j_gene: TRBJ2-1
v_gene: TRBV6-5
d_gene: TRBD2
CDR3nt: TGTGCCAGCAGCCCTCAGCGGGGGGGCCGGAATGAGCAGTTCTTC
CDR3aa: CASSPQRGGRNEQFF